These T cell receptor beta chains were read from a single sample in a study of monozygotic twins with inflammatory bowel disease. TCRdb processed the 5' RACE reads again and assigns one entry to each CDR3 protein, with no DNA. Here the sample table reports approximately 160,000 distinct CDR3 sequences. Sequenced sample: blood. These receptors were obtained from a human donor with ulcerative colitis or Crohn's disease, or a healthy co-twin of an affected twin (not recorded which). CDR3s include the opening cysteine and the closing phenylalanine or tryptophan. Each record gives: V gene, J gene, CDR3 protein.

TRBV5-1	TRBJ1-2	CASNAAGANYGYTF
TRBV7-9	TRBJ1-1	CASSRGQLTEAFF
TRBV4-1	TRBJ1-1	CASSQAGFRETEAFF
TRBV5-1	TRBJ2-7	CASSPGSGISYEQYF
TRBV5-4	TRBJ1-1	CASSLGDLGDTEAFF
TRBV12-3/TRBV12-4	TRBJ2-2	CASSLALGPNTWSELFF
TRBV29-1	TRBJ2-7	CSASGTSGYEQYF
TRBV5-1	TRBJ2-1	CASTPRGPEGNEQFF
TRBV18	TRBJ2-4	CASSPAARGAAKNIQYF
TRBV20-1	TRBJ2-7	CSARMTSGRASYEQYF
TRBV28	TRBJ2-7	CASSLWEGDEQYF